These T cell receptor beta chains were read from a single sample in a study of T-cell memory formation after mild COVID-19. TCRdb re-analysed the 5' RACE reads in MiXCR, keeping a single row per CDR3 protein. The profile shows 250,000 to 350,000 distinct CDR3 sequences, roughly a fifth of them singletons. The sample was PBMCs or a T cell subset sorted from them (not recorded which). All receptors come from a man between 18 and 29 years old who had mild COVID-19 (a few samples of this study predate the infection). Cell type and time point are not known. Both conserved end residues are part of each CDR3. The order of the fields is CDR3 protein, CDR3 DNA, D gene, V gene, clone size, J gene. D genes are given only for firm matches. Clone size, where shown, is once, few, many, or a class for clones that have expanded.

CDR3 protein: CASSQGDEQYF
CDR3 DNA: TGCGCCAGCAGCCAAGGAGACGAGCAGTACTTC
D gene: NA
V gene: TRBV4-1
clone size: few
J gene: TRBJ2-7

CDR3 protein: CAIQLQGTSTDTQYF
CDR3 DNA: TGTGCCATCCAACTGCAGGGTACTAGCACAGATACGCAGTATTTT
D gene: NA
V gene: TRBV10-3
clone size: NA
J gene: TRBJ2-3

CDR3 protein: CSASSYPVNTEAFF
CDR3 DNA: TGCAGTGCTAGCTCATATCCGGTGAACACTGAAGCTTTCTTT
D gene: NA
V gene: TRBV20-1
clone size: NA
J gene: TRBJ1-1

CDR3 protein: CASSQDLPQGWDEAFF
CDR3 DNA: TGCGCCAGCAGCCAAGACTTACCACAGGGTTGGGATGAAGCTTTCTTT
D gene: NA
V gene: TRBV4-3
clone size: few
J gene: TRBJ1-1

CDR3 protein: CASSQESPGRGYTF
CDR3 DNA: TGTGCCAGCAGCCAAGAATCCCCCGGTCGTGGCTACACCTTC
D gene: NA
V gene: TRBV3-1
clone size: few
J gene: TRBJ1-2

CDR3 protein: CSAGFGYTF
CDR3 DNA: TGCAGTGCAGGGTTCGGCTACACCTTC
D gene: NA
V gene: TRBV20-1
clone size: NA
J gene: TRBJ1-2

CDR3 protein: CASSRSSGTQYF
CDR3 DNA: TGTGCCAGCAGTCGTTCTAGCGGTACGCAGTATTTT
D gene: TRBD2
V gene: TRBV12-3/TRBV12-4
clone size: NA
J gene: TRBJ2-3

CDR3 protein: CASSNRVGEQFF
CDR3 DNA: TGTGCCAGCAGCAACAGGGTGGGTGAGCAGTTCTTC
D gene: NA
V gene: TRBV6-2/TRBV6-3
clone size: few
J gene: TRBJ2-1

CDR3 protein: CASSAPSSGNTIYF
CDR3 DNA: TGTGCCAGCAGTGCTCCGAGCTCTGGAAACACCATATATTTT
D gene: NA
V gene: TRBV12-3/TRBV12-4
clone size: few
J gene: TRBJ1-3

CDR3 protein: CASSSRTGGNTIYF
CDR3 DNA: TGCGCCAGCAGCTCCCGGACAGGCGGAAACACCATATATTTT
D gene: TRBD1
V gene: TRBV5-1
clone size: NA
J gene: TRBJ1-3

CDR3 protein: CASSQEGLADNNEQFF
CDR3 DNA: TGCGCCAGCAGCCAAGAGGGCCTAGCCGATAACAATGAGCAGTTCTTC
D gene: NA
V gene: TRBV4-3
clone size: NA
J gene: TRBJ2-1

CDR3 protein: CASSPFSESTDTQYF
CDR3 DNA: TGTGCCAGCTCACCATTTTCGGAGAGCACAGATACGCAGTATTTT
D gene: NA
V gene: TRBV18
clone size: NA
J gene: TRBJ2-3

CDR3 protein: CSVEGQSTDTQYF
CDR3 DNA: TGCAGCGTTGAAGGGCAAAGCACAGATACGCAGTATTTT
D gene: NA
V gene: TRBV29-1
clone size: many
J gene: TRBJ2-3

CDR3 protein: CASSSYEANYEQYF
CDR3 DNA: TGTGCCAGCAGTTCCTACGAGGCGAACTACGAGCAGTACTTC
D gene: NA
V gene: TRBV12-3/TRBV12-4
clone size: NA
J gene: TRBJ2-7

CDR3 protein: CSVETVGETQYF
CDR3 DNA: TGCAGCGTTGAAACGGTAGGAGAGACCCAGTACTTC
D gene: NA
V gene: TRBV29-1
clone size: few
J gene: TRBJ2-5

CDR3 protein: CSAMLLGAGYNEQFF
CDR3 DNA: TGCAGTGCTATGTTGTTGGGTGCAGGGTACAATGAGCAGTTCTTC
D gene: NA
V gene: TRBV20-1
clone size: NA
J gene: TRBJ2-1

CDR3 protein: CASSSGGSSTDTQYF
CDR3 DNA: TGTGCCAGCAGCTCCGGCGGGAGTAGCACAGATACGCAGTATTTT
D gene: TRBD2
V gene: TRBV5-5
clone size: many
J gene: TRBJ2-3

CDR3 protein: CATSSRSLGGPEAFF
CDR3 DNA: TGTGCCACCAGCAGCCGTTCCCTCGGGGGTCCTGAAGCTTTCTTT
D gene: NA
V gene: TRBV15
clone size: few
J gene: TRBJ1-1

CDR3 protein: CSASVGADNEKLFF
CDR3 DNA: TGCAGTGCCAGCGTAGGGGCCGACAATGAAAAACTGTTTTTT
D gene: NA
V gene: TRBV20-1
clone size: few
J gene: TRBJ1-4

CDR3 protein: CASSSRGAGGPYNEQFF
CDR3 DNA: TGTGCCAGCAGTTCCCGGGGAGCGGGGGGGCCATACAATGAGCAGTTCTTC
D gene: TRBD2
V gene: TRBV6-6
clone size: few
J gene: TRBJ2-1

CDR3 protein: CASSRILGGTNTGELFF
CDR3 DNA: TGCGCCAGCAGCCGTATCCTCGGCGGAACGAACACCGGGGAGCTGTTTTTT
D gene: NA
V gene: TRBV5-1
clone size: few
J gene: TRBJ2-2

CDR3 protein: CASRSPGLSNTEAFF
CDR3 DNA: TGTGCCAGCAGAAGCCCGGGACTCTCTAACACTGAAGCTTTCTTT
D gene: NA
V gene: TRBV6-6
clone size: NA
J gene: TRBJ1-1